This T cell receptor (beta chain) was documented in a study of T cells in Graves' hyperthyroidism and ophthalmopathy. V trimming: 6 bases; J trimming: 6 bases; junction bases outside the gene matches: 5. The germline V gene has CDR1 MNHNS and CDR2 SASEGT. The CDR3 has 13 amino acids. This clonotype occurred a few times. The TCR beta CDR3 regions underwent amplification using RNA transcripts as the source. Using the HTBI primer set, a first-round RT-PCR was run on the TCR CDR3. TCRdb ran MiXCR on the multiplex PCR reads and lists one entry per CDR3 protein. The sample contains about 520,000 distinct CDR3 sequences, around a quarter of which appear only once.

The sequenced sample consisted of blood. V usage is TRBV6-1 and J usage is TRBJ2-7, with 10 bases identical to TRBD2. The sequence was obtained from a woman in her thirties with Graves' ophthalmopathy. CDR3 region: CASSSSGSPEQYF. CDR3 nucleotide sequence: TGTGCCAGCAGCTCTAGCGGGAGTCCCGAGCAGTACTTC.